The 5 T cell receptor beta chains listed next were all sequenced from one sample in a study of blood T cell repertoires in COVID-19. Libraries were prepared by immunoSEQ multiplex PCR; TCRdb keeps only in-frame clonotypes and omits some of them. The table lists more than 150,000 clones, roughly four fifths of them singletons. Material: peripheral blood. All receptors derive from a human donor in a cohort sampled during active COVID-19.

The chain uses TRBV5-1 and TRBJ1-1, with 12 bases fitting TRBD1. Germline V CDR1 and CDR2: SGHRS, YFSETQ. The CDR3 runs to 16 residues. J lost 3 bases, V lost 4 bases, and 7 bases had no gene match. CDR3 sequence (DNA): TGCGCCAGCAGCATAGGGACAGGGGGCGCGGACACTGAAGCTTTCTTT. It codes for CASSIGTGGADTEAFF.

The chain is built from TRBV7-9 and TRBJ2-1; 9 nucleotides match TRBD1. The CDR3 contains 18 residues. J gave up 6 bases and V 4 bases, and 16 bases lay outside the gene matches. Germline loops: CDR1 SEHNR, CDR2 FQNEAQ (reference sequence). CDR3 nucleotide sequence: TGTGCCAGCAGCTCGAACGTCTGGGGACAGGGAAACCCCAATGAGCAGTTCTTC. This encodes CASSSNVWGQGNPNEQFF.

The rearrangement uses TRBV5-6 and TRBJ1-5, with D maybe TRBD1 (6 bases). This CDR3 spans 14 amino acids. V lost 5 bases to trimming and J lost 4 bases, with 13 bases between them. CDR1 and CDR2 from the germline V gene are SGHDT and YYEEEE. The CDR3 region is CASSSGTQNQPQHF. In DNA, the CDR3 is TGTGCCAGCAGTTCCGGGACACAGAATCAGCCCCAGCATTTT.

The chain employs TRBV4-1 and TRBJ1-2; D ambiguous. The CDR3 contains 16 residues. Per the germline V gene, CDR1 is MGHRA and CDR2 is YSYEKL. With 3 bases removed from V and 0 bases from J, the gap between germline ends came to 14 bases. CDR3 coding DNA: TGCGCCAGCAGCCAGGAACCGGGTCCTACTAACTATGGCTACACCTTC. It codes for CASSQEPGPTNYGYTF.

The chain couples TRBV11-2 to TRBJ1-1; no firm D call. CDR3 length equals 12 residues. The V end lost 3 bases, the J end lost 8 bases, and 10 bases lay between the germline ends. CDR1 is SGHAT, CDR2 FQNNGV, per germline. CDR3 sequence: CASSFPGSEAFF. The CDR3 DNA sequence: TGTGCCAGCAGCTTTCCAGGTTCGGAAGCTTTCTTT. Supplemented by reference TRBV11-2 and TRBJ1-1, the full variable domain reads EAGVAQSPRYKIIEKRQSVAFWCNPISGHATLYWYQQILGQGPKLLIQFQNNGVVDDSQLPKDRFSAERLKGVDSTLKIQPAKLEDSAVYLCASSFPGSEAFFGQGTRLTVV.